The 13 T cell receptor beta chains reported below all come from one sample, sequenced in a study of blood T cells in healthy people across ages. Primers used in a second PCR of roughly 6 to 11 cycles were a sample-barcoded 5' primer and a J-beta primer mix. TCRdb reprocessed the 5' RACE reads via MiXCR and lists one record per CDR3 protein. Among fewer than 800,000 distinct CDR3 sequences listed, roughly 50% were seen once. The sequencing sample was made of blood. The receptors shown here come from a woman aged 60-75 years in good health.

The chain links TRBV5-1 to TRBJ1-1; 8 bases are a match to TRBD1. V was clipped by 6 bases and J by 2 bases; unmatched bases: 6. Germline V gene data show CDR1 as SGHRS and CDR2 as YFSETQ. CDR3 size: 14 residues. CDR3: CASISGQANTEAFF. CDR3 nucleotide sequence: TGCGCCAGCATTTCGGGACAGGCAAACACTGAAGCTTTCTTT.

The chain carries TRBV10-3 and TRBJ1-2; possible D gene TRBD1, 5 bases. V dropped 6 bases and J dropped 6 bases, with 14 bases sitting between them. Germline loops: CDR1 ENHRY, CDR2 SYGVKD. The CDR3 has 13 residues. CDR3 sequence reads: CAISSKGMDGYTF. DNA of the CDR3: TGTGCCATCAGCTCGAAGGGGATGGATGGCTACACCTTC.

V and J are TRBV7-6 and TRBJ2-1; 8 bases agree with TRBD2. With V trimmed by 5 bases and J by 7 bases, 10 bases remained unmatched. Germline V gene sequence: CDR1 SGHVS, CDR2 FNYEAQ. This CDR3 is 15 amino acids long. CDR3 amino acids: CASSEETAGENEQFF. CDR3 coding DNA: TGTGCCAGCAGCGAGGAGACAGCGGGGGAAAATGAGCAGTTCTTC.

V is TRBV7-9 and J is TRBJ2-5, with D hard to call. V dropped 1 base and J dropped 2 bases, with 20 bases sitting between them. The CDR3 length is 18 residues. In germline, CDR1 is SEHNR, CDR2 FQNEAQ (reference sequence). As DNA, the CDR3 is TGTGCCAGCAGCTTAGGTTCGGGCGCAGCAGCTCTGCAAGAGACCCAGTACTTC. As protein: CASSLGSGAAALQETQYF.

This clonotype was counted between two and nine times. V gene TRBV28 combines with J gene TRBJ2-6; 11 bases match TRBD1. The CDR3 is 17 amino acids. The germline gives CDR1 MDHEN, CDR2 SYDVKM. Trimming removed 4 bases from V and 3 bases from J; junction bases left unmatched: 5. CDR3: CASSSDRGRFGANVLTF. The CDR3 region has the DNA TGTGCCAGCAGTTCGGACAGGGGGCGCTTTGGGGCCAACGTCCTGACTTTC.

V and J are TRBV28 and TRBJ2-3, with a possible D match to TRBD2 (6 bases). V gave up 7 bases and J gave up 10 bases, with 15 bases separating them. Germline values: CDR1 MDHEN, CDR2 SYDVKM. CDR3 size: 12 residues. The CDR3 DNA reads TGTGCCAGCACCCATGGAGGGCGTGCGCAGTATTTT. Translating gives CASTHGGRAQYF.

The chain joins TRBV20-1 to TRBJ1-2, with D maybe TRBD1 (6 bases). The CDR3 loop spans 15 amino acids. V was clipped by 7 bases and J by 2 bases, with 20 bases between them. Germline V gene data show CDR1 as DFQATT and CDR2 as SNEGSKA (reference sequence). The CDR3 DNA is TGCAGTGGGGGAGTAGGGGGGTCTGGGAACTATGGCTACACCTTC. Protein product: CSGGVGGSGNYGYTF.

In its sample, this clonotype was seen a few times. The chain couples TRBV11-3 to TRBJ2-1, with 9 bases identical to TRBD2. With V trimmed by 4 bases and J by 2 bases, 3 bases remained unmatched. This CDR3 has 15 residues. CDR1 and CDR2 (germline): SGHNT, YENEEA. The CDR3 loop is CASSSVAGAYNEQFF. CDR3 nucleotides: TGTGCCAGCAGCTCCGTAGCGGGAGCCTACAATGAGCAGTTCTTC.

This clonotype was seen at least ten times. CDR3 region: CATGGGAETQYF. The CDR3 nucleotides are TGTGCCACCGGAGGCGGGGCCGAGACCCAGTACTTC. The rearrangement joins TRBV24-1 to TRBJ2-5; a weak D match, TRBD2 (6 bases). The CDR3 has 12 amino acids. In germline, CDR1 is KGHDR, CDR2 SFDVKD. Trimming left V 9 bases short and J 5 bases short, with 12 bases between.

This sequence joins TRBV20-1 and TRBJ1-1, with D hard to call. Germline CDR1 and CDR2: DFQATT and SNEGSKA (reference sequence). V lost 0 bases and J lost 1, with 9 bases in between. The CDR3 length is 14 residues. The CDR3 DNA is TGCAGTGCTAGAGATCCCACAAAGAACACTGAAGCTTTCTTT. Its translation: CSARDPTKNTEAFF.

The table lists this clonotype with a few counts. The chain has TRBV5-1 and TRBJ2-7; D call uncertain. V gave up 3 bases and J gave up 0 bases, with 13 bases separating them. Looked up from germline, CDR1 is SGHRS and CDR2 is YFSETQ. The CDR3 runs 15 residues. The CDR3 spells CASSSTGPSSYEQYF. The CDR3 nucleotides read TGCGCCAGCAGCTCGACCGGGCCGAGCTCCTACGAGCAGTACTTC.

This clonotype was seen only a few times. CDR3 sequence reads: CASSQWEGGADTQYF. CDR3 bases: TGTGCCAGCAGCCAATGGGAGGGTGGGGCAGATACGCAGTATTTT. The gene calls are TRBV3-1 and TRBJ2-3, with TRBD2 identical over 7 bases. This CDR3 is 15 amino acids long. The V gene's germline CDR1 is LGHDT and CDR2 YNNKEL (reference sequence). With V trimmed by 2 bases and J by 4 bases, 6 bases remained unmatched.

The chain has TRBV28 and TRBJ2-6; D not certain. Germline CDR1 and CDR2: MDHEN and SYDVKM. The CDR3 totals 14 residues. V shed 3 bases and J shed 11 bases, with 14 bases lying between them. The CDR3 is CASSFPAALHVLTF. The CDR3 bases are TGTGCCAGCAGTTTTCCGGCCGCCCTTCACGTCCTGACTTTC.